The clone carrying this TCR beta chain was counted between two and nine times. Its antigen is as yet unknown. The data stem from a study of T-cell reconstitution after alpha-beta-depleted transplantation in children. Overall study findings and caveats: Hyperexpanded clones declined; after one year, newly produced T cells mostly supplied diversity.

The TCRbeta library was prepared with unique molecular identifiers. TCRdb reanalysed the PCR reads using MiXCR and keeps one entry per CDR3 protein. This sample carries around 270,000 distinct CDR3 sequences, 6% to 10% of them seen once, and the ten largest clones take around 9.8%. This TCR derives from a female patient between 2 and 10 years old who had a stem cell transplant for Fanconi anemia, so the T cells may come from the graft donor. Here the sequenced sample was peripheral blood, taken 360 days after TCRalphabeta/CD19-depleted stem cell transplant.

The CDR3 protein is CASSSPGQGPGGYTF. DNA of the CDR3: TGTGCCAGCAGCTCTCCCGGACAGGGTCCGGGTGGCTACACCTTC. The chain combines TRBV7-7 with TRBJ1-2; 8 bases fit TRBD1. Germline CDR1 reads SSHAT; CDR2 reads FNYEAQ (reference sequence). J gave up 7 bases and V 4 bases, and 11 bases lay outside the gene matches. The CDR3 is made up of 15 amino acids.